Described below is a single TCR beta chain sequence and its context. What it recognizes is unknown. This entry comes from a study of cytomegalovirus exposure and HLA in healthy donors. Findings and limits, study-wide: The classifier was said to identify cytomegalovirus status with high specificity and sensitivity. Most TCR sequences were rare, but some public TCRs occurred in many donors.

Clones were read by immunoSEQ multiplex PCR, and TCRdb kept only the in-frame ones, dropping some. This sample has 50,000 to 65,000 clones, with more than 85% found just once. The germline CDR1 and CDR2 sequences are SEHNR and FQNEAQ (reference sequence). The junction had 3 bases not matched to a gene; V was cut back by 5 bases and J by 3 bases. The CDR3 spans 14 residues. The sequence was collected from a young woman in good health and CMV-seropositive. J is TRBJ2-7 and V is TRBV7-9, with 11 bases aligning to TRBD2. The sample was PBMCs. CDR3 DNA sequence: TGTGCCAGCAGCATAGGGACTAGCGGCTACGAGCAGTACTTC. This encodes CASSIGTSGYEQYF.